The 7 T cell receptor beta chains reported below all come from one sample, sequenced in a study of cytomegalovirus exposure and HLA in healthy donors. Use of 60 Vbeta and 13 Jbeta primers characterized the PCR. Method: immunoSEQ multiplex PCR; TCRdb's copy keeps in-frame clones and lacks some. The sample holds 120,000 to 150,000 clones, about 73% seen once. Sequenced: PBMCs. The receptors come from a man aged 35 to 55 in good health and CMV-seropositive.

This clone showed up just once. The rearrangement links TRBV6-5 to TRBJ2-5; D might be TRBD1 (5 bases). Trimming removed 2 bases at V and 0 bases at J, with 13 bases between. Germline assignment: CDR1 MNHEY and CDR2 SVGAGI. The length of the CDR3 is 16 residues. The DNA of the CDR3 is TGTGCCAGCAGTTACGGGGCCGGCCTGTACCAAGAGACCCAGTACTTC. The encoded protein is CASSYGAGLYQETQYF.

DNA of the CDR3: TGTGCCAGTAGTATAGACAGATTTACCGGGGAGCTGTTTTTT. It is translated as CASSIDRFTGELFF. This chain uses TRBV19 with TRBJ2-2; D gene unclear. The V end was cut by 0 bases, the J end by 5 bases, with 7 bases between. The CDR3 consists of 14 residues. Germline V gene lookup returns CDR1 LNHDA and CDR2 SQIVND (reference sequence). Together with reference TRBV19 and TRBJ2-2, the CDR3 gives the full variable domain: DGGITQSPKYLFRKEGQNVTLSCEQNLNHDAMYWYRQDPGQGLRLIYYSQIVNDFQKGDIAEGYSVSREKKESFPLTVTSAQKNPTAFYLCASSIDRFTGELFFGEGSRLTVL.

The chain employs TRBV4-1 and TRBJ2-1; possible D gene TRBD2, 6 bases. The germline V gene encodes CDR1 MGHRA and CDR2 YSYEKL. Trimming stripped 1 base from V and 8 bases from J, with 18 bases between. CDR3 length: 16 residues. CDR3 protein: CASSQGAGGTDHEQFF. DNA of the CDR3: TGCGCCAGCAGCCAAGGGGCGGGCGGGACCGACCATGAGCAGTTCTTC.

This clone was counted between two and nine times. The CDR3 region has the DNA TGTGCCAGCAGTGACTCTAAGACAGGGGGCTCTGGGGCCAACGTCCTGACTTTC. It translates to CASSDSKTGGSGANVLTF. The J gene is TRBJ2-6, the V gene TRBV6-4; TRBD1 agrees at 9 bases. This CDR3 region has 18 residues. V shed 0 bases, J shed 0 bases, and the junction held 3 bases outside the gene matches. In germline, CDR1 is MRHNA, CDR2 SNTAGT.

The chain recombines TRBV7-9 with TRBJ1-4; no clear D gene. Germline-derived CDR1 and CDR2 are SEHNR and FQNEAQ (reference sequence). Trimming pared 3 bases from V and 6 bases from J, leaving 11 bases between. The CDR3 covers 14 residues. CDR3: CASSLGRLDEKLFF. As DNA, the CDR3 is TGTGCCAGCAGCTTGGGGAGACTTGATGAAAAACTGTTTTTT.

This clone was recorded once. The J gene is TRBJ1-1, the V gene TRBV9; TRBD1 agrees at 8 bases. Trimming cost V 3 bases and J 6 bases; bases outside gene matches: 10. The CDR3 spans 15 residues. In germline, CDR1 is SGDLS, CDR2 YYNGEE. The CDR3 here is CASSARRTGQAEAFF. CDR3 bases: TGTGCCAGCAGCGCTAGACGGACAGGGCAGGCTGAAGCTTTCTTT.

The rearrangement uses TRBV28 and TRBJ1-1, with a tentative D call TRBD1 (5 bases). This CDR3 is built from 11 residues. V was shortened by 3 bases and J by 9 bases, with 8 bases between the two germline ends. Germline lookup yields CDR1 MDHEN and CDR2 SYDVKM. The CDR3, as DNA: TGTGCCAGCAGTTTGGGGCCTCAAGCTTTCTTT. Its translation is CASSLGPQAFF.